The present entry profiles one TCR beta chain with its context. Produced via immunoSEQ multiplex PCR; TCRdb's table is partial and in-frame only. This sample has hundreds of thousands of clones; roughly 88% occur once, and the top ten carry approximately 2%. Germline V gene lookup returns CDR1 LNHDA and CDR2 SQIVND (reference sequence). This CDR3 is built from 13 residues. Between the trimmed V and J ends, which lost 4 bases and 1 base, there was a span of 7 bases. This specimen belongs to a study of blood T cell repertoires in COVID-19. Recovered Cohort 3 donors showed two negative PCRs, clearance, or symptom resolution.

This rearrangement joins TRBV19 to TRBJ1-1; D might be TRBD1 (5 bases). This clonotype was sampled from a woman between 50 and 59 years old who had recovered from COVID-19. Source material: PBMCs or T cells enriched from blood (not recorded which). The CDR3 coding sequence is TGTGCCAGTAGTACGCAGGGGAACACTGAAGCTTTCTTT. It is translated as CASSTQGNTEAFF.